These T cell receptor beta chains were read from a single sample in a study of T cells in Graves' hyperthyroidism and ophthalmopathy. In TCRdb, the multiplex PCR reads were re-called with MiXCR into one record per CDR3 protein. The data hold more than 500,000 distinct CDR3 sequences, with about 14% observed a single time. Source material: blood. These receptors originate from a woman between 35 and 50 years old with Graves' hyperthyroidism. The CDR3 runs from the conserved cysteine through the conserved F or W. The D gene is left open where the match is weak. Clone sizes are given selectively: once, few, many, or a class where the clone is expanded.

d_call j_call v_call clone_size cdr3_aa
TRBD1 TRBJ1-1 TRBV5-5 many CASRRGQGALATEAFF
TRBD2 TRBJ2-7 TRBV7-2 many CASSAMLAGATYEQYF
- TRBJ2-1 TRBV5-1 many CASSPDLSSYNEQFF
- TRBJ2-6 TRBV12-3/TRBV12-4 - CASAGSGANVLTF
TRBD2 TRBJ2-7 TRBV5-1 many CASSYHSGRAYEQYF
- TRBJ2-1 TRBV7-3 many CASSLNRVSSYNEQFF
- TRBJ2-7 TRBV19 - CASSLAGEHEQYF
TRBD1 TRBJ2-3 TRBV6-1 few CASSEYPTGFGDTQYF
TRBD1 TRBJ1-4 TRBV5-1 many CASRFGTGNEKLFF
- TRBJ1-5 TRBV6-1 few CASSEAYQPQHF
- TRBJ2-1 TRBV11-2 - CASSFRGALEQFF
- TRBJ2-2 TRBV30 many CAWSAGSGNTGELFF
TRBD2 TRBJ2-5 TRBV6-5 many CASSYGTSGEQETQYF
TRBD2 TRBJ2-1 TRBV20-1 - CSASGTSGLNEQFF
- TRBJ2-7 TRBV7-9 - CASSLGVTEQYF
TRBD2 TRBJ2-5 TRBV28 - CASSGGLAEIQETQYF
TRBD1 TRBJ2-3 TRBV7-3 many CASSRQGSTDTQYF
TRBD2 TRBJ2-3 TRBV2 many CASTEAGATLSGTDTQYF
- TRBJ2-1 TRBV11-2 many CASSHGTRNEQFF
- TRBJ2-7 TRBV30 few CAWRPGRKSSEQYF
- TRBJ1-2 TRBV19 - CASSIGGSAQDYGYTF
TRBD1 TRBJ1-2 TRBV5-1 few CASSAGQNGYTF
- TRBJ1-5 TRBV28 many CASSTPGGNQPQHF
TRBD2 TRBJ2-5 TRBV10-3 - CAISDGLAGSQETQYF
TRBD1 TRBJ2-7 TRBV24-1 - CATSDSRTGKIYEQYF
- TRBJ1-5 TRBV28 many CASSLSPDGNQPQHF
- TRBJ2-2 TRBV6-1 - CASTESWGGNTGELFF
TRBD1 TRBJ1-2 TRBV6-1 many CASSEQDRFYGYTF
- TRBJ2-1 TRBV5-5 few CASSLAGSTRNEQFF